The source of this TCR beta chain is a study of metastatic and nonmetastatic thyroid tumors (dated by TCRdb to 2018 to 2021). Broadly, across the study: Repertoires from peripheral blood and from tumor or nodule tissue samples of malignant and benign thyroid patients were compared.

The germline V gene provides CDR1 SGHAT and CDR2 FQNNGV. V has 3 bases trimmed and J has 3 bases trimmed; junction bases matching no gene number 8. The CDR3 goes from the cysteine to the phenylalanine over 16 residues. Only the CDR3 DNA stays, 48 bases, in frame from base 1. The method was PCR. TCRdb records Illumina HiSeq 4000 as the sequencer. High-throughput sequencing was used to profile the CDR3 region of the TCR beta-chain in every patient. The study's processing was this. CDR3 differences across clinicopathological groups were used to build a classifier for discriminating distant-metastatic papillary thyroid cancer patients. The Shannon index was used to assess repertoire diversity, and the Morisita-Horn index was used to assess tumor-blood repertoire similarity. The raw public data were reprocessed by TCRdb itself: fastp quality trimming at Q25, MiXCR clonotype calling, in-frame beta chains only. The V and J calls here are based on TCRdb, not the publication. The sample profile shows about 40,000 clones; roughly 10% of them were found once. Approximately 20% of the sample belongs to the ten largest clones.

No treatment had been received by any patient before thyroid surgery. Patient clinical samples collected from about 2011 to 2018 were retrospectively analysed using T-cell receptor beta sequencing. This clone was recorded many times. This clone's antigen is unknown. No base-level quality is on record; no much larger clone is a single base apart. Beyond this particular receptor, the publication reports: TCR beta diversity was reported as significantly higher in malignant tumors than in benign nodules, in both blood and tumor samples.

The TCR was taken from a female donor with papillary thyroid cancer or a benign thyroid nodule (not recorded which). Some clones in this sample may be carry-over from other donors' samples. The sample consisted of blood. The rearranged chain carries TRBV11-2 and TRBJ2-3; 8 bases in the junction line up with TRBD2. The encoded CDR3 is CASSFLMSSGTDTQYF. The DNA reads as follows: TGTGCCAGCAGCTTTCTCATGTCTAGCGGGACAGATACGCAGTATTTT.